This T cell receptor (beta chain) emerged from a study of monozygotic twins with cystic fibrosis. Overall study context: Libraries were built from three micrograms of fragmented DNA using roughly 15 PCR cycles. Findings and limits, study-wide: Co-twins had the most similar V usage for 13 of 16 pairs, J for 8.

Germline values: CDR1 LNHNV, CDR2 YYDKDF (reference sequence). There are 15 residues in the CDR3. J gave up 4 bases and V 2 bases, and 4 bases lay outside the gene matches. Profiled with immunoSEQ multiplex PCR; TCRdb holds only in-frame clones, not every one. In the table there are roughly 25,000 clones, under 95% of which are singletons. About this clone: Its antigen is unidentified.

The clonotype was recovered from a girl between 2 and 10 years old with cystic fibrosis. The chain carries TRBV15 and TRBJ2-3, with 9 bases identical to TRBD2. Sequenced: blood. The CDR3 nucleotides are TGTGCCACCAGCAGAAGTAGCGGGGGCGCAGATACGCAGTATTTT. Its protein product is CATSRSSGGADTQYF.